Sequencing of this T cell receptor beta chain was carried out in a study of T cells in women clearing cervical HPV infection. Study-wide background: Cases: HPV16-related CIN3 or worse on histology, a couple of invasive cancers. Controls gave blood once infection was undetectable; cases at lesion identification. Cases' blood sampling followed lesion detection by median approximately 150 days (90 to 200). Study outcomes and limitations: Cases and controls were distinguished at AUC approximately 0.81 by richness and V genes.

Only in-frame clones appear in the TCRdb table, and some are missing; sequencing was by immunoSEQ multiplex PCR. The sample totals some 40,000 clones; its top ten clones hold about 1.2%. In the case of this clone: Its specificity is not known. The read halts 3 residues ahead of the CDR3 end, with the missing end drawn from the germline J gene.

The CDR3 has 16 residues. CDR1 is MNHEY and CDR2 is SVGEGT in the germline V gene. Sequencing used blood buffy coat. The gene calls are TRBV6-2 or TRBV6-3 and TRBJ1-2; no definite D call. The sequence was obtained from a woman between 18 and 70 years old with a cervical HPV16 infection that either progressed to CIN3+ or cleared (not recorded which). CDR3 DNA, as far as it was read: TGTGCCAGCAGTTACTCGACAACCGAGGGTTTTCGGGGC. Protein sequence: CASSYSTTEGFRG. The entire CDR3 reads CASSYSTTEGFRGYTF.